This T cell receptor (beta chain) was sequenced during a study of OX40 agonist ivuxolimab in advanced cancers. The CDR3 covers 15 residues. Germline loops: CDR1 SNHLY, CDR2 FYNNEI. After removal of 6 bases from V and 3 bases from J, the junction contained 10 bases not matched to a gene. Some clones are missing from TCRdb's copy, which holds only in-frame ones; the method was immunoSEQ multiplex PCR. The table shows under 20,000 clones, with around 70% occurring only once. This chain links TRBV2 with TRBJ1-1, with 7 bases aligning to TRBD1. The sample was CD4+ or CD8+ T cells sorted from blood, taken in a trial of the OX40 agonist ivuxolimab. The sequence was obtained from an adult with an advanced solid tumor such as melanoma, head and neck, liver or kidney cancer. CDR3 in DNA: TGTGCCAGCAGAGACCAGGGGGTCCGGGACACTGAAGCTTTCTTT. Amino acids: CASRDQGVRDTEAFF. Together with reference TRBV2 and TRBJ1-1, the CDR3 gives the full variable domain: EPEVTQTPSHQVTQMGQEVILRCVPISNHLYFYWYRQILGQKVEFLVSFYNNEISEKSEIFDDQFSVERPDGSNFTLKIRSTKLEDSAMYFCASRDQGVRDTEAFFGQGTRLTVV.